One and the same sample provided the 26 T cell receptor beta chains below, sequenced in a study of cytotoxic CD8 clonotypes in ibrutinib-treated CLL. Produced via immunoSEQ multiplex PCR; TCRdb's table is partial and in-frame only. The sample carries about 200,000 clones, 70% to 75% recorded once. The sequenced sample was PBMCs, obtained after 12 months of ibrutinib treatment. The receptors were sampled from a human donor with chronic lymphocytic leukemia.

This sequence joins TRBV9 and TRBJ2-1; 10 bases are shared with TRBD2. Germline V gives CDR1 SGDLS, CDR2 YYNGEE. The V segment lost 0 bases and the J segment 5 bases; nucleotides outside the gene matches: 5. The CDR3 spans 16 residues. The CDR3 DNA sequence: TGTGCCAGCAGCGTAGTGGGGACTAGCGCCCACAATGAGCAGTTCTTC. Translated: CASSVVGTSAHNEQFF.

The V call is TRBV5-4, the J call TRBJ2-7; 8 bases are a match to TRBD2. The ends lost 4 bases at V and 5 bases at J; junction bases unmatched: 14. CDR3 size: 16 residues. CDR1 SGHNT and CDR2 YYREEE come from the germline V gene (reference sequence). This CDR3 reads CASSPGGAGAIHEQYF. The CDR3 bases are TGTGCCAGCAGCCCCGGGGGAGCGGGAGCTATCCACGAGCAGTACTTC.

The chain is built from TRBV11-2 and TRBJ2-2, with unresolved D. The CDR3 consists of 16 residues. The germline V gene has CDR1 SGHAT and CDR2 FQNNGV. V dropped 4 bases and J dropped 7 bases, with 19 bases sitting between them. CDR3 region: CASSWALRPNDGELFF. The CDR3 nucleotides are TGTGCCAGCAGCTGGGCCTTAAGGCCGAATGACGGGGAGCTGTTTTTT.

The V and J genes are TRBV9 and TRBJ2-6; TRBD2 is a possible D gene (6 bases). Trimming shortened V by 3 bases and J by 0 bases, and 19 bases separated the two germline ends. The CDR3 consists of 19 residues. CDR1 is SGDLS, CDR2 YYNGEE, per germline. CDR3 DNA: TGTGCCAGCAGCGCTCCTACCGGGACTTCAATCTCTGGGGCCAACGTCCTGACTTTC. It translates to CASSAPTGTSISGANVLTF.

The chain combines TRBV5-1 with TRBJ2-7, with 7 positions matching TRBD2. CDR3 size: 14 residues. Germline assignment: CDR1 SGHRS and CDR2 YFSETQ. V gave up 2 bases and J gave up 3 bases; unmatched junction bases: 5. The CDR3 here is CASSLSGGDYEQYF. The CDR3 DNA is TGCGCCAGCAGCTTATCGGGGGGAGACTACGAGCAGTACTTC.

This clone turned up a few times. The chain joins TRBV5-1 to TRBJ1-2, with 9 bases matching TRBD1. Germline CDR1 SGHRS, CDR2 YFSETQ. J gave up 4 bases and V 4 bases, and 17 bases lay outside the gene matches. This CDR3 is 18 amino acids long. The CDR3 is CASSPGRDRVEEGYGYTF. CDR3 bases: TGCGCCAGCAGCCCTGGTCGGGACAGGGTAGAGGAGGGCTATGGCTACACCTTC. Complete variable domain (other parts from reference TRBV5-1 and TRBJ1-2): KAGVTQTPRYLIKTRGQQVTLSCSPISGHRSVSWYQQTPGQGLQFLFEYFSETQRNKGNFPGRFSGRQFSNSRSEMNVSTLELGDSALYLCASSPGRDRVEEGYGYTFGSGTRLTVV.

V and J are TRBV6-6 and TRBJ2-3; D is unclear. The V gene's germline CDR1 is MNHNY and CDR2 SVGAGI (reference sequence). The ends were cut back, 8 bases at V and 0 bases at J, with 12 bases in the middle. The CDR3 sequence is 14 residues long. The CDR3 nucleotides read TGTGCCAGCCGGACGGGCGGCAGCACAGATACGCAGTATTTT. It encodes CASRTGGSTDTQYF.

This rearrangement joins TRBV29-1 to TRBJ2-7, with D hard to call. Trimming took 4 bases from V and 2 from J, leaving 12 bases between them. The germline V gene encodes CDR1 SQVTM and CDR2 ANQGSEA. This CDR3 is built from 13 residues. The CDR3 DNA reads TGCAGCGTTGTAGGGCAGCCTCCCTACGAGCAGTACTTC. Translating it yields CSVVGQPPYEQYF.

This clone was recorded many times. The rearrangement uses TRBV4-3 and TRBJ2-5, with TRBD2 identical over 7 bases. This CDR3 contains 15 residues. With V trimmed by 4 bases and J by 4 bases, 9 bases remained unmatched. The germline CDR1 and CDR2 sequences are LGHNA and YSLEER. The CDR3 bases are TGCGCCAGCAGCCCACGGGGAGGGTGGGGAGAGACCCAGTACTTC. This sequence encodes CASSPRGGWGETQYF.

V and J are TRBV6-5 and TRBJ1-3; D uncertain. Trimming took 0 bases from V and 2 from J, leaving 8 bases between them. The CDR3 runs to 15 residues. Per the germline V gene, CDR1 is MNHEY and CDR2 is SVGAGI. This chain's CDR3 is CASSYSAGTGNTIYF. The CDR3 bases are TGTGCCAGCAGTTACTCGGCGGGTACTGGAAACACCATATATTTT.

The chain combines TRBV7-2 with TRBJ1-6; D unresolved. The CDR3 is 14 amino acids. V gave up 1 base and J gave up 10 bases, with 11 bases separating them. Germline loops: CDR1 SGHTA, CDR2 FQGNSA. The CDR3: CASSLDGNGSPLHF. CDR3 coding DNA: TGTGCCAGCAGCTTAGACGGGAATGGGTCACCCCTCCACTTT.

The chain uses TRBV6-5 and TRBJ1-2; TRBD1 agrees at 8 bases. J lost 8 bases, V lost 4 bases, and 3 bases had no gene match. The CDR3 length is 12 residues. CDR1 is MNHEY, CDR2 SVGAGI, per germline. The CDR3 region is CASSSGGGGYTF. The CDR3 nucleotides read TGTGCCAGCAGTTCAGGGGGCGGCGGCTACACCTTC.

The CDR3 coding sequence is TGTGCCAGCAGTGAAGTGGGGGTGTATAGCAATCAGCCCCAGCATTTT. Translating it yields CASSEVGVYSNQPQHF. The chain is built from TRBV2 and TRBJ1-5, with D possibly being TRBD1 (5 bases). The germline V and J ends were trimmed by 1 base and 0 bases, with 10 bases remaining between them. The CDR3 runs to 16 residues. Germline loops: CDR1 SNHLY, CDR2 FYNNEI.

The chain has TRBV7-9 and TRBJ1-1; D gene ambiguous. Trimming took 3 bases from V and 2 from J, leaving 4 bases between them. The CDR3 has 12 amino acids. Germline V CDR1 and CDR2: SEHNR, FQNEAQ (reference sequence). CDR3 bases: TGTGCCAGCAGCTTCGTCAACACTGAAGCTTTCTTT. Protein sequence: CASSFVNTEAFF.

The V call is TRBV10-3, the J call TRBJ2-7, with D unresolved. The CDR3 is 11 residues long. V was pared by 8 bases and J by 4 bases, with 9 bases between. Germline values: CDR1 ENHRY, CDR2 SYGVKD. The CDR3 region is CAIGNPYEQYF. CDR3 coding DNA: TGTGCCATCGGAAACCCATACGAGCAGTACTTC.

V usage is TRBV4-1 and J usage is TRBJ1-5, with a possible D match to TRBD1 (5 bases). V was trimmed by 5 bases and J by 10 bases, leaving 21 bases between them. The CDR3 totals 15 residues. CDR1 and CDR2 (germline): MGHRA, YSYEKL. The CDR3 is CASSKLLGGIEPQHF. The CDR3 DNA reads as TGCGCCAGCAGCAAACTCCTGGGGGGGATTGAACCCCAGCATTTT.

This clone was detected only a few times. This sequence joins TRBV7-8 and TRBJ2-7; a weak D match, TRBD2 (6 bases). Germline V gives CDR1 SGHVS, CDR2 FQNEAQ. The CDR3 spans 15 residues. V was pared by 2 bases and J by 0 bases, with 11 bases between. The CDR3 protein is CASSLSGRVSYEQYF. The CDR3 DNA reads TGTGCCAGCAGCTTATCCGGGAGAGTCTCCTACGAGCAGTACTTC.

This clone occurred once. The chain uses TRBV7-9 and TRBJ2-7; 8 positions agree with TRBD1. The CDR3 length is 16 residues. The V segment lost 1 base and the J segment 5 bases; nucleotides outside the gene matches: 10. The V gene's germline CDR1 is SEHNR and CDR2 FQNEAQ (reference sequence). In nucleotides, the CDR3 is TGTGCCAGCAGCTTAGGTGGACAGGGCGCTATGGACGAGCAGTACTTC. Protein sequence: CASSLGGQGAMDEQYF.

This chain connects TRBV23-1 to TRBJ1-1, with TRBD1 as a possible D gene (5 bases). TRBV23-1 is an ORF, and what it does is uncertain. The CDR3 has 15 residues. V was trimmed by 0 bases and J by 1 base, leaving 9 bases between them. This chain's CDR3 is CASSQSGRENTEAFF. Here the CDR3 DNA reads TGCGCCAGCAGTCAATCGGGCAGGGAGAACACTGAAGCTTTCTTT.

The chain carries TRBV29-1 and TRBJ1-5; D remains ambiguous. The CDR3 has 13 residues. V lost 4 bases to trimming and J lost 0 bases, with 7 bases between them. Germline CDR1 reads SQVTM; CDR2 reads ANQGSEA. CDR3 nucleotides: TGCAGCGTTGGAGGTCATAGCAATCAGCCCCAGCATTTT. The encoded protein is CSVGGHSNQPQHF.

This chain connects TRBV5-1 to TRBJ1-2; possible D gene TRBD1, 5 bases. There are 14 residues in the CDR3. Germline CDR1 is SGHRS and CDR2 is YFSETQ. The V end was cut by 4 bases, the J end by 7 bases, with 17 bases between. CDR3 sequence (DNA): TGCGCCAGCAGCGCGGGGACGGCCGTTGGTGGCTACACCTTC. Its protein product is CASSAGTAVGGYTF. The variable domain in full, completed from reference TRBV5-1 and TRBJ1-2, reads KAGVTQTPRYLIKTRGQQVTLSCSPISGHRSVSWYQQTPGQGLQFLFEYFSETQRNKGNFPGRFSGRQFSNSRSEMNVSTLELGDSALYLCASSAGTAVGGYTFGSGTRLTVV.

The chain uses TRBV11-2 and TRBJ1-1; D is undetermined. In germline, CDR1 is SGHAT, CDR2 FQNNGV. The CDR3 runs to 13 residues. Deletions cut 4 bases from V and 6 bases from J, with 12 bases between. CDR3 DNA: TGTGCCAGCAGCTCCCAACTCTTCGCTGAAGCTTTCTTT. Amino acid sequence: CASSSQLFAEAFF.

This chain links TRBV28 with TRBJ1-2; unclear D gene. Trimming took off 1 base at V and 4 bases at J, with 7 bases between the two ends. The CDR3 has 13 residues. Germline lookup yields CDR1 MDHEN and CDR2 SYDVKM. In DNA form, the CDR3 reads TGTGCCAGCAGTTTATTAAGGCCCTATGGCTACACCTTC. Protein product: CASSLLRPYGYTF.

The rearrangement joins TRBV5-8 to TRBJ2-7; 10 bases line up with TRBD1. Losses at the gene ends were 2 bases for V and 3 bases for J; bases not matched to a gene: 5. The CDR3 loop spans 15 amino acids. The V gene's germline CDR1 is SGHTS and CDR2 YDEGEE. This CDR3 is CASSLSGTGDYEQYF. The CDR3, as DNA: TGTGCCAGCAGCTTATCCGGGACAGGGGACTACGAGCAGTACTTC.

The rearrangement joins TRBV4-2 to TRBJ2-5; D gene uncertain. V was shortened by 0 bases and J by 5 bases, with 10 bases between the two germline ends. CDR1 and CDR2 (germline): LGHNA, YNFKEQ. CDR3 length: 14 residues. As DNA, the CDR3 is TGTGCCAGCAGCCAAGAAGCAGGTTGGGAGACCCAGTACTTC. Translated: CASSQEAGWETQYF.

The CDR3 region is CASSFVQGAGQETQYF. The DNA of the CDR3 is TGCGCCAGCAGCTTCGTACAGGGGGCCGGCCAGGAGACCCAGTACTTC. The J gene is TRBJ2-5, the V gene TRBV5-1; 9 nucleotides line up with TRBD1. In germline, CDR1 is SGHRS, CDR2 YFSETQ. This CDR3 has 16 amino acids. V shed 2 bases, J shed 5 bases, and the junction held 10 bases outside the gene matches.